This T cell receptor beta chain comes out of a study of human T cells and chemical hapten exposure. Germline V gives CDR1 SNHLY, CDR2 FYNNEI. CDR3 size: 16 residues. Trimming stripped 7 bases from V and 5 bases from J, with 20 bases between. This clonotype was seen many times. Using its own MiXCR run on the RACE reads, TCRdb lists one record per CDR3 protein. Seen here are approximately 52,000 distinct CDR3 sequences, approximately 8.8% observed once, and the top ten hold 11% to 15%. Time point: pre-sensitization, week 0. The treatment here: therapeutic diphenylcyclopropenone sensitization with weekly scalp DPC.

The chain employs TRBV2 and TRBJ1-4, with D possibly matching TRBD1 (5 bases). The specimen was whole blood, collected in connection with sensitization to the hapten diphenylcyclopropenone (DPC). The sequence was collected from a woman in her thirties or forties with alopecia areata. Some clones in this sample may be carry-over from other donors' samples. DNA of the CDR3: TGTGCCAGCACACAGGAACAATCAAACCGAAATGAAAAACTGTTTTTT. This gives the protein CASTQEQSNRNEKLFF.